Listed below are T cell receptor beta chains from one sample, sequenced in a study of technical replicates of blood from a handful of donors. The protocol was immunoSEQ multiplex PCR, while the TCRdb copy is restricted to in-frame clones and leaves out a portion. The sample holds approximately 92,000 clones, 95% seen once. Sequenced input: T cells isolated from PBMCs. The receptor set was obtained from a human donor in good health. CDR3s include the opening cysteine and the closing phenylalanine or tryptophan. The order of the fields is J gene, D gene, V gene, clone size, CDR3 DNA, CDR3 protein. A D gene is named only where the DNA matches it firmly. Only some rows state a clone size, as once, few, many or a class for expanded clones.

TRBJ2-2	TRBD2	TRBV5-1	-	TGCGCCAGCAGCTTACCGGGACTAGCGGGTAGCGACGGGGAGCTGTTTTTT	CASSLPGLAGSDGELFF
TRBJ2-4	-	TRBV18	-	TGTGCCAGCTCACCGACCACGCGGAAACCGGGACTAAACATTCAGTACTTC	CASSPTTRKPGLNIQYF
TRBJ2-3	TRBD2	TRBV2	-	TGTGCCAGCAGGTCTAGCGGAGGTTCGACTAGCACAGATACGCAGTATTTT	CASRSSGGSTSTDTQYF
TRBJ2-3	TRBD2	TRBV5-1	-	TGCGCCAGCAGCTTGACTCTAGCGGGATCCACAGATACGCAGTATTTT	CASSLTLAGSTDTQYF
TRBJ2-5	-	TRBV5-1	-	TGCGCCAGCAGCGGCATGGGGCAGGGCCAAGAGACCCAGTACTTC	CASSGMGQGQETQYF
TRBJ1-4	TRBD1	TRBV6-5	-	TGTGCCAGCAGTTCCCGTCCGGGACAGTCAAATGAAAAACTGTTTTTT	CASSSRPGQSNEKLFF
TRBJ2-6	TRBD2	TRBV11-3	-	TGTGCCAGCAGCTTACCCGGGTCTAGCGGGGCCACTGGGGCCAACGTCCTGACTTTC	CASSLPGSSGATGANVLTF
TRBJ2-4	-	TRBV6-5	-	TGTGCCAGCAGTTATATGGCGGGCAAAAACATTCAGTACTTC	CASSYMAGKNIQYF
TRBJ2-7	TRBD1	TRBV6-5	-	TGTGCCAGCAGCCGGACAGGATCCTACGAGCAGTACTTC	CASSRTGSYEQYF
TRBJ1-2	-	TRBV2	-	TGTGCCAGCAGTGGCTTACCCGGGAGTAACTATGGCTACACCTTC	CASSGLPGSNYGYTF
TRBJ2-3	TRBD1	TRBV5-1	once	TGCGCCAGCAGCCTTCCGGACAGGGAGTACACAGATACGCAGTATTTT	CASSLPDREYTDTQYF